These 10 T cell receptor beta chains were sequenced from one sample in a study of control samples from healthy donors and cancer patients. The table came from immunoSEQ multiplex PCR; TCRdb's copy has only in-frame clones and leaves some out. The data show about 190,000 clones, approximately 95% seen once. The sample consisted of blood. The receptors were gathered from a man between 18 and 29 years old in good health.

The chain recombines TRBV19 with TRBJ2-2; D remains unclear. CDR1 is LNHDA and CDR2 is SQIVND in the germline V gene (reference sequence). V lost 6 bases and J 1 base, leaving 12 bases between the germline ends. The CDR3 loop spans 15 amino acids. The CDR3 bases are TGTGCCAGTAGAGGGCAGGCCGAGAACACCGGGGAGCTGTTTTTT. Its translation is CASRGQAENTGELFF.

This chain uses TRBV7-6 with TRBJ2-7; 10 nucleotides align to TRBD1. The germline gives CDR1 SGHVS, CDR2 FNYEAQ. CDR3 size: 15 residues. With V trimmed by 5 bases and J by 7 bases, 11 bases remained unmatched. In DNA form, the CDR3 reads TGTGCCAGCAGCGTTACCGGGACAGGGGAGTGGGAGCAGTACTTC. Translated: CASSVTGTGEWEQYF.

V gene TRBV25-1 combines with J gene TRBJ1-4; possibly TRBD1 for D (5 bases). Per germline, CDR1 MGHDK and CDR2 SYGVNS. The V gene lost 5 bases and the J gene lost 3 bases, with 13 bases spanning the gap. The CDR3 totals 15 residues. Written as DNA, the CDR3 is TGTGCCAGCAGTCACCGGGGCGCAGCTAATGAAAAACTGTTTTTT. Its translation: CASSHRGAANEKLFF.

The V and J genes are TRBV2 and TRBJ1-4; the D is unclear. Trimming took 6 bases from V and 8 from J, leaving 10 bases between them. Per germline, CDR1 SNHLY and CDR2 FYNNEI. The CDR3 runs to 12 residues. The CDR3 reads CASRGPIEKLFF. For the CDR3, the DNA is TGTGCCAGCAGAGGACCGATCGAAAAACTGTTTTTT. The whole variable domain, remainder taken from reference TRBV2 and TRBJ1-4, is EPEVTQTPSHQVTQMGQEVILRCVPISNHLYFYWYRQILGQKVEFLVSFYNNEISEKSEIFDDQFSVERPDGSNFTLKIRSTKLEDSAMYFCASRGPIEKLFFGSGTQLSVL.

The CDR3 spells CASTKWGAGGYTF. In DNA form, the CDR3 reads TGTGCCAGCACCAAGTGGGGGGCTGGCGGCTACACCTTC. The J gene is TRBJ1-2, the V gene TRBV6-5; a weak D match, TRBD1 (6 bases). Trimming shortened V by 7 bases and J by 8 bases, and 17 bases separated the two germline ends. The CDR3 has 13 amino acids. Germline loops: CDR1 MNHEY, CDR2 SVGAGI.

V and J are TRBV12-3 or TRBV12-4 and TRBJ2-5; D gene ambiguous. This CDR3 comprises 11 residues. V shed 2 bases and J shed 5 bases, with 3 bases lying between them. The CDR3 DNA sequence: TGTGCCAGCAGTTTAAGCGAGACCCAGTACTTC. It yields the protein CASSLSETQYF.

This rearrangement joins TRBV6-5 to TRBJ1-2; no clear D gene. Germline V gene sequence: CDR1 MNHEY, CDR2 SVGAGI. The CDR3 is made up of 13 amino acids. Deletions cut 6 bases from V and 6 bases from J, with 14 bases between. The DNA for the CDR3 is TGTGCCAGCAGGGACCCCTATCGGGATGGCTACACCTTC. Protein product: CASRDPYRDGYTF.

This chain links TRBV3-1 (or the pseudogene TRBV3-2) with TRBJ1-6; no reliable D call. This CDR3 is 13 amino acids long. With 8 bases removed from V and 8 bases from J, the gap between germline ends came to 13 bases. Per germline, CDR1 LGHDT and CDR2 YNNKEL (reference sequence). This chain's CDR3 is CASAYTRDSPLHF. DNA of the CDR3: TGTGCCAGCGCTTATACTCGGGATTCACCCCTCCACTTT.

This chain joins TRBV14 and TRBJ2-7, with TRBD2 identical over 9 bases. The V segment lost 0 bases and the J segment 3 bases; nucleotides outside the gene matches: 9. Germline-derived CDR1 and CDR2 are SGHDN and FVKESK. This CDR3 region has 17 residues. CDR3 nucleotide sequence: TGTGCCAGCAGCCAAGACTCATGGGCTAGCGGGGTCTACGAGCAGTACTTC. It encodes CASSQDSWASGVYEQYF.

V gene TRBV5-1 combines with J gene TRBJ1-6, with 9 bases identical to TRBD1. CDR1 and CDR2 from the germline V gene are SGHRS and YFSETQ. The CDR3 runs to 16 residues. V lost 5 bases, J lost 3 bases, and 6 bases stayed unmatched. The CDR3 here is CASRSGTGLYNSPLHF. The CDR3 nucleotides read TGCGCCAGCAGGTCGGGGACAGGGCTCTATAATTCACCCCTCCACTTT. The whole variable domain, filled in from reference TRBV5-1 and TRBJ1-6, reads KAGVTQTPRYLIKTRGQQVTLSCSPISGHRSVSWYQQTPGQGLQFLFEYFSETQRNKGNFPGRFSGRQFSNSRSEMNVSTLELGDSALYLCASRSGTGLYNSPLHFGNGTRLTVT.